This T cell receptor (beta chain) was sequenced for a study of blood T cell repertoires in COVID-19. For the study at large: Acute-phase and convalescent COVID-19 samples originated in the United States, Italy and Spain.

Produced via immunoSEQ multiplex PCR; TCRdb's table is partial and in-frame only. The sample comprises 85,000 to 90,000 clones, around 88% of which are singletons, and about 25% rests with the top ten. This CDR3 comprises 14 residues. Trimming removed 0 bases from V and 7 bases from J, with 12 bases in between. Germline V CDR1 and CDR2: MRHNA, SNTAGT. The source material was peripheral blood. This sequence originates from a human donor in a cohort sampled during active COVID-19. V gene TRBV6-4 combines with J gene TRBJ2-5; D is possibly TRBD1 (6 bases). Here the CDR3 DNA reads TGTGCCAGCAGTGACTCTCGACAGGCCATGACCCAGTACTTC. The encoded protein is CASSDSRQAMTQYF.